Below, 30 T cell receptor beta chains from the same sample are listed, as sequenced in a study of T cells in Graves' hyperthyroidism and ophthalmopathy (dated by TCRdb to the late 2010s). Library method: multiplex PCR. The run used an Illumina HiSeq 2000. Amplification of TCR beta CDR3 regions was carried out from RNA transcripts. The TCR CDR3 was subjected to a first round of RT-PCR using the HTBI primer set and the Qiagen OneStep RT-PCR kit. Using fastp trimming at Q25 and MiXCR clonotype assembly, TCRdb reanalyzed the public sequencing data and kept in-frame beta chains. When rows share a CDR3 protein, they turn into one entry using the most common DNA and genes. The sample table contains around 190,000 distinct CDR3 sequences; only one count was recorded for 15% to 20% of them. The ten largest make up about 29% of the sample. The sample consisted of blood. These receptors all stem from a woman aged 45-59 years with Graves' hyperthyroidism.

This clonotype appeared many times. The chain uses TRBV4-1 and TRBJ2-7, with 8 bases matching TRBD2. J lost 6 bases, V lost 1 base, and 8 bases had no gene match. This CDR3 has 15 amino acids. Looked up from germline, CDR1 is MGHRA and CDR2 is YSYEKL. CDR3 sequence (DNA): TGCGCCAGCAGCCAAGGACCCGGGGGGGCCCTCGAGCAGTACTTC. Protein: CASSQGPGGALEQYF.

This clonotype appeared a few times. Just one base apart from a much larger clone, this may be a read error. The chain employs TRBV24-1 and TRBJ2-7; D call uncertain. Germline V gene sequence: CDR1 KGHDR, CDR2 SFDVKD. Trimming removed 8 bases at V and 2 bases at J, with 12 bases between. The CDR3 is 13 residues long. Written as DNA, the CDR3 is TGTGCCACCAACTCCACTGCAGCCTACGAGCAGTACTTC. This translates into CATNSTAAYEQYF.

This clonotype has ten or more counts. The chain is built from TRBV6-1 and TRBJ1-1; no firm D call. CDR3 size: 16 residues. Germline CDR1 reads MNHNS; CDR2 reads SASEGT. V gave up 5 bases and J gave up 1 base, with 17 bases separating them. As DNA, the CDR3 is TGTGCCAGCAGTCCGCGGCCTCCGGGATCGAACACTGAAGCTTTCTTT. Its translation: CASSPRPPGSNTEAFF.

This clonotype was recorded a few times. Here the CDR3 reads CASRPQGTQETQYF. In nucleotides, the CDR3 is TGTGCCAGCAGGCCCCAGGGCACTCAAGAGACCCAGTACTTC. The genes are TRBV6-1 and TRBJ2-5, with D possibly TRBD1 on 5 matching bases. The germline V gene encodes CDR1 MNHNS and CDR2 SASEGT. The CDR3 loop spans 14 amino acids. Trimming took off 6 bases at V and 2 bases at J, with 13 bases between the two ends.

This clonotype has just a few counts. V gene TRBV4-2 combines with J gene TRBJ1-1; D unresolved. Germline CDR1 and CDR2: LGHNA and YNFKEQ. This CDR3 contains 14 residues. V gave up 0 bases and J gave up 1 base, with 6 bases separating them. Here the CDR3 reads CASSQEFRNTEAFF. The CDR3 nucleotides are TGTGCCAGCAGCCAAGAATTCAGGAACACTGAAGCTTTCTTT.

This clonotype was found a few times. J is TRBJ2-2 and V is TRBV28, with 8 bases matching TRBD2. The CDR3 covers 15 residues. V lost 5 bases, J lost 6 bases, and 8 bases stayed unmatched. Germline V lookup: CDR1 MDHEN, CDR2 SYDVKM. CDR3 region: CASSGGLVGAGELFF. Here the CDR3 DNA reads TGTGCCAGCAGTGGGGGACTAGTTGGAGCCGGGGAGCTGTTTTTT.

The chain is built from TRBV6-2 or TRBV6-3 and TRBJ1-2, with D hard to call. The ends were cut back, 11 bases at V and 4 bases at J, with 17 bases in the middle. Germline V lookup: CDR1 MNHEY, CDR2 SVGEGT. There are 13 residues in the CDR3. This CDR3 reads CAGGVGSFYGYTF. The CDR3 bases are TGTGCCGGCGGAGTGGGATCGTTCTATGGCTACACCTTC.

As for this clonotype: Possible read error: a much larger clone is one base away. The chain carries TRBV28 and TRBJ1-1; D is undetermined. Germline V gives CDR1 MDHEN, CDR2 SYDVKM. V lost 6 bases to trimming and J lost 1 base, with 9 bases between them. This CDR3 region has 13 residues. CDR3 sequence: CASSKQRNTEAFF. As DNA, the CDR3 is TGTGCCAGCAGCAAACAGAGGAACACTGAAGCTTTCTTT.

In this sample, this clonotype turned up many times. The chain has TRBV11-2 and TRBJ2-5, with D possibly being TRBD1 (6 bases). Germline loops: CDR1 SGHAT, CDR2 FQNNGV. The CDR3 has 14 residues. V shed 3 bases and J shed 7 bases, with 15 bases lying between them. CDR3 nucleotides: TGTGCCAGCAGCTTGTCCGGGACACCGGGGACCCAGTACTTC. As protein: CASSLSGTPGTQYF.

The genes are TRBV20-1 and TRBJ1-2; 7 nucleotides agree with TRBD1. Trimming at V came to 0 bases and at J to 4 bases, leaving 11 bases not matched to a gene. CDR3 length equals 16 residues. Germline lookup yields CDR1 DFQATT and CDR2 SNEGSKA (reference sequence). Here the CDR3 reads CSARDTQGGSRYGYTF. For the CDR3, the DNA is TGCAGTGCTAGAGATACGCAGGGGGGTTCCCGCTATGGCTACACCTTC.

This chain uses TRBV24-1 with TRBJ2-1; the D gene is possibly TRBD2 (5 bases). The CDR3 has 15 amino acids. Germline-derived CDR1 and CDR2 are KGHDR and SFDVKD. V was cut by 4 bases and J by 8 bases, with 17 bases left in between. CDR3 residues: CATSDALKAGYEQFF. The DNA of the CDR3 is TGTGCCACCAGTGACGCATTAAAGGCGGGCTATGAGCAGTTCTTC.

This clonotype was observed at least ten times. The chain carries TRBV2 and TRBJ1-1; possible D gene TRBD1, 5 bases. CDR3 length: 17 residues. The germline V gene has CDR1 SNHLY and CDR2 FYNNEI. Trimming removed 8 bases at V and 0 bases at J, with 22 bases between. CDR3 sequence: CASAKGGAGRMNTEAFF. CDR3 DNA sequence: TGTGCCAGCGCGAAGGGTGGAGCAGGGAGAATGAACACTGAAGCTTTCTTT.

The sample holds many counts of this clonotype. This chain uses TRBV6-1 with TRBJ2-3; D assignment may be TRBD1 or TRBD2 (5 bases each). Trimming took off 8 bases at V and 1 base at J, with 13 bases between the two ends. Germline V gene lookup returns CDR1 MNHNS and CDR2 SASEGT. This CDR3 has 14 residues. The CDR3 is CASGPTGRTDTQYF. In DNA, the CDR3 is TGTGCCAGCGGACCGACGGGACGCACAGATACGCAGTATTTT.

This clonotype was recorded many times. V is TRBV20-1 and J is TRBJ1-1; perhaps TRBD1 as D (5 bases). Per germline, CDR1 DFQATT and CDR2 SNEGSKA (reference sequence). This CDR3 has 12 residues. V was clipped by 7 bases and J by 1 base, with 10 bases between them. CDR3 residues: CSGGGSNTEAFF. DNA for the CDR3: TGCAGTGGGGGGGGGTCGAACACTGAAGCTTTCTTT.

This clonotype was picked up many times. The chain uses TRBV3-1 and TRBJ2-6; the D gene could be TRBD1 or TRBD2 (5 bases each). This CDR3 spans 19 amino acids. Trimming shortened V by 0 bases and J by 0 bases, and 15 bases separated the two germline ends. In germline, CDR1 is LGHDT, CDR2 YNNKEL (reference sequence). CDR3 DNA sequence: TGTGCCAGCAGCCAAGAGCCGGGACCGTCGCTCTCTGGGGCCAACGTCCTGACTTTC. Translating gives CASSQEPGPSLSGANVLTF.

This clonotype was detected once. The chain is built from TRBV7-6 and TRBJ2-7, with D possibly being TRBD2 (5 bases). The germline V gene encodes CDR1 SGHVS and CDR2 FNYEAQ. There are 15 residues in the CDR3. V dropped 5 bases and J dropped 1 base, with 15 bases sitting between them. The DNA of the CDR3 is TGTGCCAGCAGCCCCACCGGCCGGGGTTCCTACGAGCAGTACTTC. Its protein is CASSPTGRGSYEQYF.

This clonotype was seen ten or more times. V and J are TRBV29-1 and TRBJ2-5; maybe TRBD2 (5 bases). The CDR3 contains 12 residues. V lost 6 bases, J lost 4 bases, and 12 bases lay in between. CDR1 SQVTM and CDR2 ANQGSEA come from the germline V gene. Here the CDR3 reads CSVGVSGETQYF. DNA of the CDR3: TGCAGCGTCGGGGTCTCGGGAGAGACCCAGTACTTC.

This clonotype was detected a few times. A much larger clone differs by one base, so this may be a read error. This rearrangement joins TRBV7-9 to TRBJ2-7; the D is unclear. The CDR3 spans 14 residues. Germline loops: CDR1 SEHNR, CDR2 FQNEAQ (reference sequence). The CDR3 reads CVSSTTTSTYEQYF. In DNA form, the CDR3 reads TGTGTCAGCAGCACCACGACATCGACCTACGAGCAGTACTTC.

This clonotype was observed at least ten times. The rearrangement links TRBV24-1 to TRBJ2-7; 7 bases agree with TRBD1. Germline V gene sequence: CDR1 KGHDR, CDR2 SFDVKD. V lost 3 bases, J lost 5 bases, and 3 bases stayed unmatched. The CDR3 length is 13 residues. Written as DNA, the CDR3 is TGTGCCACCAGTGATGACAGGGTGAACGAGCAGTACTTC. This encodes CATSDDRVNEQYF.

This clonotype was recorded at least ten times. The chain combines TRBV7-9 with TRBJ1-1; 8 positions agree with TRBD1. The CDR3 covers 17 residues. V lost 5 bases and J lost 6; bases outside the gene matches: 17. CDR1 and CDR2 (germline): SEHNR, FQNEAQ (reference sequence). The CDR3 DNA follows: TGTGCCAGCAGCCCTCAAATCCGGACAGGGTTGATGGCTGAAGCTTTCTTT. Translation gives CASSPQIRTGLMAEAFF.

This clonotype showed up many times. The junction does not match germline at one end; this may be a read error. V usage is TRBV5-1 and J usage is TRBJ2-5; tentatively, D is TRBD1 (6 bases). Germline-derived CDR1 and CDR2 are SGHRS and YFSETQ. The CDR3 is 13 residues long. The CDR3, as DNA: TGTGCCAGCAGCTTAGGACAGCAAGAGACCCAGTACTTC. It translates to CASSLGQQETQYF. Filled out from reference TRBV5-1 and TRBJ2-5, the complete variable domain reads KAGVTQTPRYLIKTRGQQVTLSCSPISGHRSVSWYQQTPGQGLQFLFEYFSETQRNKGNFPGRFSGRQFSNSRSEMNVSTLELGDSALYLCASSLGQQETQYFGPGTRLLVL.

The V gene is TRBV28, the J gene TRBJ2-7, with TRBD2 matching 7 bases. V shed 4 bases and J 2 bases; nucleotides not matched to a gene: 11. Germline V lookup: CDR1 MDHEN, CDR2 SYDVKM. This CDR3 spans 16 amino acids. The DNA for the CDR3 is TGTGCCAGCAGTTCGTTCTCGGCTAGCGGCCCCTACGAGCAGTACTTC. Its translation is CASSSFSASGPYEQYF. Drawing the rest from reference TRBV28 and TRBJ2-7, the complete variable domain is DVKVTQSSRYLVKRTGEKVFLECVQDMDHENMFWYRQDPGLGLRLIYFSYDVKMKEKGDIPEGYSVSREKKERFSLILESASTNQTSMYLCASSSFSASGPYEQYFGPGTRLTVT.

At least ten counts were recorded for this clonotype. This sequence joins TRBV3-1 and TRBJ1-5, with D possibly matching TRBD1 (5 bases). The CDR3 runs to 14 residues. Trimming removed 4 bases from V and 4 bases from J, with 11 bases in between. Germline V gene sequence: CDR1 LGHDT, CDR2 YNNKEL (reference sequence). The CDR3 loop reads CASSRGHSNQPQHF. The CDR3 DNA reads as TGTGCCAGCAGCCGAGGACACTCAAATCAGCCCCAGCATTTT.

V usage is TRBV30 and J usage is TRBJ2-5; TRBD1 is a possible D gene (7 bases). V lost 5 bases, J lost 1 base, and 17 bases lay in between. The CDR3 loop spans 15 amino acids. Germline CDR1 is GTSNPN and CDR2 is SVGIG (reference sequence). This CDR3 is CAWAPQGGFQETQYF. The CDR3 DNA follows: TGTGCCTGGGCCCCTCAGGGGGGTTTCCAAGAGACCCAGTACTTC.

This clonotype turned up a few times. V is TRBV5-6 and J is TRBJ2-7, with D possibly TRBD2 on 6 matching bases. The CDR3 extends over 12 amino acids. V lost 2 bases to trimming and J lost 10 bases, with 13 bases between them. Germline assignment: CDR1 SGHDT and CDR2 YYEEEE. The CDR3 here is CASSLEPGRQYF. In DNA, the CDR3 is TGTGCCAGCAGCTTAGAACCCGGGAGACAGTACTTC.

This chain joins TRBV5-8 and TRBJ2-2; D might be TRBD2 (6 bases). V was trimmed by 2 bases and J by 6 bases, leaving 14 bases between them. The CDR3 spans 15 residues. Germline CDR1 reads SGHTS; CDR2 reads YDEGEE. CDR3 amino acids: CASSFPGTGAGELFF. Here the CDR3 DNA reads TGTGCCAGCAGCTTCCCAGGGACGGGGGCCGGGGAGCTGTTTTTT.

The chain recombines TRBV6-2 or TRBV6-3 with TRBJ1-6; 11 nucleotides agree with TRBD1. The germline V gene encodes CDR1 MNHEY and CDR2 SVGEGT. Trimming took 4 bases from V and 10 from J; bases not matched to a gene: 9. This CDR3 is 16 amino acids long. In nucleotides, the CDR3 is TGTGCCAGCAGTTCTGGACAGGGGGCGCTTCTATCACCCCTCCACTTT. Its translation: CASSSGQGALLSPLHF.

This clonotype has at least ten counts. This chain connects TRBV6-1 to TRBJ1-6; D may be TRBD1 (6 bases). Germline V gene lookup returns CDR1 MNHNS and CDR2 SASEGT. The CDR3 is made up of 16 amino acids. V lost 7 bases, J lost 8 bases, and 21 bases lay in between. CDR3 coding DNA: TGTGCCAGCACCCCGGAGGGTGGGGGGGCTTATTCACCCCTCCACTTT. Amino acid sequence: CASTPEGGGAYSPLHF.

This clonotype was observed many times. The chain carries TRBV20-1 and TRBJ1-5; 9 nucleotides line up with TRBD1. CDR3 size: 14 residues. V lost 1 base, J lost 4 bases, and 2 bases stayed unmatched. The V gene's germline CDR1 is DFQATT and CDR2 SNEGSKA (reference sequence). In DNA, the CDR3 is TGCAGTGCTAGAGGCGGGACAGGGAATCAGCCCCAGCATTTT. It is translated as CSARGGTGNQPQHF.

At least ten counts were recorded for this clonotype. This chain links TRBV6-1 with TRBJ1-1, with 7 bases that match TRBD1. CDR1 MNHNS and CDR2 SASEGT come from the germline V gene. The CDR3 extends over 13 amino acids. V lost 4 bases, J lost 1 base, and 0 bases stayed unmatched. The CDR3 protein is CASSGQGNTEAFF. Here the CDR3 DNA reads TGTGCCAGCAGTGGACAGGGGAACACTGAAGCTTTCTTT.